This paragraph reports one T cell receptor (beta chain). The antigen is not known. Terminally differentiated effector memory CD45RA+ cells were left out of the naive CD8 fraction, which was CD45RO-negative and positively selected for CCR7. The sample is drawn from a study of shared clonotypes between healthy human individuals. The study's findings and limits: Donor clonotype sharing was expected to depend on sequencing depth.

Trimming removed 6 bases from V and 4 bases from J, with 19 bases in between. The length of the CDR3 is 15 residues. CDR1 and CDR2 from the germline V gene are MNHNS and SASEGT. Some clones are missing from TCRdb's copy, which holds only in-frame ones; the method was immunoSEQ multiplex PCR. There are around 2,000,000 clones in the sample; approximately 94% occur only once, and roughly 1.8% lies in the top ten. The source of this sequence is a man aged 18 to 29 in good health. Some clones in this sample may be carry-over from other donors' samples. Source material: naive CD8+ T cells from PBMCs. This chain joins TRBV6-1 and TRBJ2-7; the D is unclear. CDR3 in amino acids: CASRDPLEMGYEQYF. The CDR3 DNA is TGTGCCAGCAGGGACCCCCTAGAAATGGGGTACGAGCAGTACTTC.